This TCR beta chain was captured by sequencing in a study of post-analysis software for immune sequencing data. Study-level information: Secondary progressive, relapsing-remitting and progressive-relapsing multiple sclerosis were among the included disease courses.

Germline V lookup: CDR1 PRHDT, CDR2 FYEKMQ (reference sequence). With 6 bases removed from V and 1 base from J, the gap between germline ends came to 13 bases. CDR3 length equals 15 residues. This clonotype was counted only a few times. What it recognizes is unknown. Broader study findings: Versus controls, multiple sclerosis patients showed significantly lower diversity (normalized Chao1). The study found TRBV5-6, TRBV5-1 and TRBV20-1 among five TRBV segments more frequent in patients than controls. F measure grouped same-batch samples tightly together.

Unique-molecular-identifier-tagged TCR beta cDNA libraries were used. T cells numbering roughly 1 to 10 million yielded cDNA molecules that totaled about 500,000. TCRdb re-called the PCR reads through MiXCR, storing one row per CDR3 protein. The table shows roughly 800,000 distinct CDR3 sequences, with around 27% occurring only once. The V call is TRBV13, the J call TRBJ2-1; no reliable D call. Sequenced: blood. The sequence was collected from a girl aged 10 to 17 with multiple sclerosis. CDR3: CASSTDWGSYNEQFF. CDR3 in DNA: TGTGCCAGCAGTACCGATTGGGGTTCCTACAATGAGCAGTTCTTC.